The entry below describes one T cell receptor beta chain. From germline, CDR1 is SQVTM and CDR2 ANQGSEA. Trimming cost V 0 bases and J 5 bases, with 10 bases left between them. The CDR3 length is 14 residues. This sample is part of a study of cytomegalovirus exposure and HLA in healthy donors. Profiled with immunoSEQ multiplex PCR; TCRdb holds only in-frame clones, not every one. The data contain about 150,000 clones, 86% of them singletons. The sample taken for sequencing was PBMCs. This TCR was sampled from a man between 18 and 35 years old in good health and CMV-seropositive. The chain links TRBV29-1 to TRBJ2-2; D may be TRBD1 (6 bases). CDR3 sequence: CSVEEGTITGELFF. CDR3 nucleotide sequence: TGCAGCGTTGAAGAAGGGACAATAACCGGGGAGCTGTTTTTT.